This T cell receptor beta chain comes out of a study of cytomegalovirus exposure and HLA in healthy donors. As for the study in general: As an earlier analysis found, around 200 million T cells yielded about 120 million unique TCR beta sequences.

Primers: 60 Vbeta forward and 13 Jbeta reverse. Authors' methods: Later analysis identified approximately 88 million unique TCR beta chains, approximately 11 million shared. Clones were sequenced by immunoSEQ multiplex PCR, and TCRdb holds only the in-frame ones, with some missing. That table supplies the V and J calls and clone size; D and trimming were determined from the DNA. The data contain about 98,000 clones, more than 60% of them singletons. This clone has a handful of counts. Its matching antigen is unknown. Overall study results and limits: Sequence variants that were highly shared formed a cluster that was likely a sequencing artifact. An assumption of roughly uniform sequencing depth across donors underlay the presence/absence analyses.

The TCR sequence derives from a man aged 45 to 65 in good health and CMV-seronegative. The sequencing input was PBMCs.

CDR3 coding DNA: TGTGCCTGGAGTGTAGCAGCGGGAGTTTGGGAGACCCAGTACTTC. Encoded protein: CAWSVAAGVWETQYF. This rearrangement joins TRBV30 to TRBJ2-5; 8 nucleotides match TRBD2. Per the germline V gene, CDR1 is GTSNPN and CDR2 is SVGIG (reference sequence). Trimming at V came to 0 bases and at J to 5 bases, leaving 8 bases not matched to a gene. The CDR3 is made up of 15 amino acids.